This TCR beta chain was obtained from a study of T cell responses to AZD1222 COVID-19 vaccine. Whole-study findings and limits: Possibly, clonal diversity was underestimated; donors were largely white British and included more females.

Concerning this clone: Its specificity is not known.

The protocol was immunoSEQ multiplex PCR, while the TCRdb copy is restricted to in-frame clones and leaves out a portion. The table lists roughly 100,000 clones, roughly 93% of them singletons, with about 5% in the top ten. Germline CDR1 reads SGHRS; CDR2 reads YFSETQ. V dropped 4 bases and J dropped 5; count of bases not matched to a gene: 14. This CDR3 has 18 residues. Sample: peripheral blood, taken on day 0 of AZD1222 vaccination. This chain links TRBV5-1 with TRBJ2-7; 14 nucleotides agree with TRBD2. The origin of this receptor is an adult in good health. The CDR3 here is CASSPGLAGVGRENEQYF. CDR3 in DNA: TGCGCCAGCAGCCCGGGACTAGCGGGAGTAGGTCGCGAGAACGAGCAGTACTTC.